These 12 T cell receptor beta chains were all obtained from the same sample, sequenced in a study of beta chain features in type 1 diabetes. All of the isolated RNA was reverse transcribed, so expressed TCRB transcripts were sequenced. The table came from immunoSEQ multiplex PCR; TCRdb's copy has only in-frame clones and leaves some out. Of around 140,000 clones detected, 9% appear once; the ten largest clones hold approximately 0.7%. Broader study findings: Patients with Type 1 diabetes showed moderately but significantly shorter TCRB CDR3s in all four CD4+ subsets.

No antigen is known for these receptors. The sequenced material came from central memory CD4+ T cells from blood. The receptors here all came from a man aged 30 to 45 with type 1 diabetes.

This chain uses TRBV2 with TRBJ2-4; TRBD2 is a possible D gene (6 bases). The V gene lost 8 bases and the J gene lost 2 bases, with 13 bases spanning the gap. The germline gives CDR1 SNHLY, CDR2 FYNNEI. The CDR3 extends over 14 amino acids. The CDR3 nucleotides read TGTGCCAGCCGGGGACTTGGGACCAAAAACATTCAGTACTTC. Translation gives CASRGLGTKNIQYF.

The chain has TRBV20-1 and TRBJ2-1; no reliable D call. This CDR3 region has 11 residues. Trimming cost V 5 bases and J 4 bases, with 6 bases left between them. The germline CDR1 and CDR2 sequences are DFQATT and SNEGSKA (reference sequence). This CDR3 reads CSASRYNEQFF. The CDR3 DNA follows: TGCAGTGCTTCCAGGTACAATGAGCAGTTCTTC.

The chain couples TRBV7-9 to TRBJ2-5; TRBD2 matches at 8 bases. The CDR3 runs 13 residues. J gave up 5 bases and V 5 bases, and 4 bases lay outside the gene matches. CDR1 is SEHNR, CDR2 FQNEAQ, per germline (reference sequence). CDR3 loop: CASSAPGGETQYF. The CDR3 region has the DNA TGTGCCAGCAGCGCCCCGGGGGGGGAGACCCAGTACTTC.

This clone was seen more than once but under ten times. The chain uses TRBV5-1 and TRBJ2-3, with 10 nucleotides matching TRBD2. Germline lookup yields CDR1 SGHRS and CDR2 YFSETQ. Trimming at V came to 8 bases and at J to 2 bases, leaving 8 bases not matched to a gene. The CDR3 runs to 15 residues. The CDR3, as DNA: TGCGCCAGTTATCTAGCGGGGGCTACCACAGATACGCAGTATTTT. This gives the protein CASYLAGATTDTQYF.

Only a few counts were recorded for this clone. The chain joins TRBV4-1 to TRBJ2-6; no clear D. Between the trimmed V and J ends, which lost 0 bases and 0 bases, there was a span of 15 bases. The CDR3 spans 19 residues. From germline, CDR1 is MGHRA and CDR2 YSYEKL. CDR3: CASSQEWSGSFSGANVLTF. CDR3 DNA sequence: TGCGCCAGCAGCCAAGAATGGTCAGGTTCTTTCTCTGGGGCCAACGTCCTGACTTTC.

This clone has more than one count but fewer than ten. This chain uses TRBV6-6 with TRBJ2-1; D is undetermined. V lost 7 bases, J lost 5 bases, and 12 bases lay in between. The CDR3 sequence is 13 residues long. Germline V CDR1 and CDR2: MNHNY, SVGAGI (reference sequence). CDR3 DNA sequence: TGTGCCAGCAACCTGTTCAGTCACAATGAGCAGTTCTTC. The encoded protein is CASNLFSHNEQFF.

This clone showed up just a few times. This chain links TRBV11-3 with TRBJ2-1, with 10 bases identical to TRBD1. The V segment lost 3 bases and the J segment 8 bases; nucleotides outside the gene matches: 7. CDR3 size: 15 residues. CDR1 SGHNT and CDR2 YENEEA come from the germline V gene. The CDR3 here is CASSFAGTGEHEQFF. Here the CDR3 DNA reads TGTGCCAGCAGCTTCGCCGGGACAGGGGAACATGAGCAGTTCTTC.

The gene calls are TRBV7-9 and TRBJ2-3; D remains unclear. CDR3 length: 12 residues. Trimming shortened V by 3 bases and J by 5 bases, and 6 bases separated the two germline ends. CDR1 and CDR2 from the germline V gene are SEHNR and FQNEAQ (reference sequence). The CDR3 nucleotides are TGTGCCAGCAGCTTCGTCCTAGATACGCAGTATTTT. Amino acids: CASSFVLDTQYF.

The chain uses TRBV11-2 and TRBJ1-1, with 8 positions matching TRBD1. Germline CDR1 reads SGHAT; CDR2 reads FQNNGV. Germline trimming cut 3 bases from V and 7 bases from J; bases unmatched to any gene: 10. This CDR3 comprises 15 residues. CDR3 amino acids: CASSFPRTGNSEAFF. In DNA form, the CDR3 reads TGTGCCAGCAGCTTCCCCCGGACAGGGAATAGTGAAGCTTTCTTT.

CDR3: CASSRAGVTQYF. The CDR3 coding sequence is TGTGCCAGCAGCCGCGCAGGCGTGACCCAGTACTTC. The genes are TRBV7-9 and TRBJ2-5; D remains ambiguous. V dropped 5 bases and J dropped 7 bases, with 11 bases sitting between them. The CDR3 consists of 12 residues. CDR1 and CDR2 from the germline V gene are SEHNR and FQNEAQ (reference sequence).

This clone was seen a few times. The chain has TRBV28 and TRBJ1-2, with TRBD1 matching 8 bases. CDR1 is MDHEN, CDR2 SYDVKM, per germline. The CDR3 totals 14 residues. Trimming cost V 4 bases and J 4 bases; bases outside gene matches: 5. CDR3: CASSSPDRVYGYTF. In DNA form, the CDR3 reads TGTGCCAGCAGTTCCCCGGACAGGGTCTATGGCTACACCTTC.

V usage is TRBV29-1 and J usage is TRBJ1-4, with 7 bases matching TRBD1. This CDR3 is 13 amino acids long. V was pared by 6 bases and J by 5 bases, with 6 bases of the junction left unmatched. Germline-derived CDR1 and CDR2 are SQVTM and ANQGSEA. In DNA form, the CDR3 reads TGCAGCGTAATGGACAGGAGGAATGAAAAACTGTTTTTT. Translation gives CSVMDRRNEKLFF.